Shown below are 29 T cell receptor beta chains from a single sample sequenced in a study of cytomegalovirus exposure and HLA in healthy donors. Measured with immunoSEQ multiplex PCR; TCRdb has only the in-frame clones, and not every one. The table includes some 240,000 clones, roughly 91% detected once. What was sequenced was PBMCs. The receptor source for this set is a woman between 18 and 29 years old in good health and CMV-seropositive.

V gene TRBV7-8 combines with J gene TRBJ1-1; tentatively, D is TRBD1 (6 bases). Germline CDR1 reads SGHVS; CDR2 reads FQNEAQ. V was pared by 7 bases and J by 1 base, with 25 bases between. The CDR3 runs 18 residues. The CDR3 nucleotides are TGTGCCAGCACGCCACAACTGTTTTCGCACAGGGCGAACACTGAAGCTTTCTTT. This translates into CASTPQLFSHRANTEAFF.

The V gene is TRBV5-5, the J gene TRBJ1-1, with 7 bases aligning to TRBD1. After removal of 4 bases from V and 4 bases from J, the junction contained 7 bases not matched to a gene. The CDR3 spans 14 residues. CDR1 SGHKS and CDR2 YYEKEE come from the germline V gene (reference sequence). This CDR3 reads CASSVDRVATEAFF. CDR3 bases: TGTGCCAGCAGCGTTGACAGGGTGGCCACTGAAGCTTTCTTT.

The rearrangement uses TRBV5-1 and TRBJ2-3; TRBD2 matches 13 bases. Germline loops: CDR1 SGHRS, CDR2 YFSETQ. V lost 5 bases, J lost 1 base, and 1 base stayed unmatched. The CDR3 consists of 15 residues. CDR3 nucleotides: TGCGCCAGCAGACTAGCGGGAGGGGGCACAGATACGCAGTATTTT. It specifies CASRLAGGGTDTQYF.

A single count supports this clone. The chain employs TRBV19 and TRBJ2-7; 9 bases are a match to TRBD2. J lost 5 bases, V lost 3 bases, and 14 bases had no gene match. The CDR3 length is 17 residues. Germline CDR1 reads LNHDA; CDR2 reads SQIVND (reference sequence). The CDR3 DNA reads as TGTGCCAGTAGTATTCCGGGCAGCGGGAGGCCGTACGACGAGCAGTACTTC. Translating it yields CASSIPGSGRPYDEQYF. The complete variable domain, with remaining parts taken from reference TRBV19 and TRBJ2-7, reads DGGITQSPKYLFRKEGQNVTLSCEQNLNHDAMYWYRQDPGQGLRLIYYSQIVNDFQKGDIAEGYSVSREKKESFPLTVTSAQKNPTAFYLCASSIPGSGRPYDEQYFGPGTRLTVT.

This clone has only one observation. The chain has TRBV15 and TRBJ2-5, with TRBD1 identical over 9 bases. V shed 5 bases and J 4 bases; nucleotides not matched to a gene: 11. The CDR3 is 16 residues long. Per germline, CDR1 LNHNV and CDR2 YYDKDF (reference sequence). As DNA, the CDR3 is TGTGCCACCAGCTTAACCGGACAGGGGAATAGAGAGACCCAGTACTTC. It yields the protein CATSLTGQGNRETQYF.

The chain carries TRBV6-1 and TRBJ2-5; 9 nucleotides match TRBD2. This CDR3 has 15 residues. CDR1 and CDR2 (germline): MNHNS, SASEGT. Trimming at V came to 4 bases and at J to 4 bases, leaving 7 bases not matched to a gene. The CDR3 loop is CASSGLAGELETQYF. CDR3 nucleotides: TGTGCCAGCAGTGGCTTAGCGGGAGAGTTAGAGACCCAGTACTTC.

The CDR3 nucleotides read TGCAGTGCTGACAGCAACTATGGCTACACCTTC. It translates to CSADSNYGYTF. This chain uses TRBV20-1 with TRBJ1-2; the D gene is possibly TRBD1 (5 bases). V was pared by 5 bases and J by 2 bases, with 6 bases between. This CDR3 is built from 11 residues. Germline CDR1 reads DFQATT; CDR2 reads SNEGSKA (reference sequence).

The chain joins TRBV6-5 to TRBJ2-3; TRBD2 aligns across 12 bases. The CDR3 is made up of 15 amino acids. The trim removed 2 bases at V and 3 bases at J, leaving 0 bases unmatched. Germline V CDR1 and CDR2: MNHEY, SVGAGI. Here the CDR3 DNA reads TGTGCCAGCAGTTACACTAGCGGGGGGACAGATACGCAGTATTTT. This codes for CASSYTSGGTDTQYF.

The V and J genes are TRBV2 and TRBJ2-1, with TRBD2 matching over 11 bases. V shed 6 bases, J shed 4 bases, and the junction held 5 bases outside the gene matches. CDR1 and CDR2 from the germline V gene are SNHLY and FYNNEI. The CDR3 is 15 amino acids. CDR3 coding DNA: TGTGCCAGCAGAACGACTAGCGGGACATACAATGAGCAGTTCTTC. Its protein is CASRTTSGTYNEQFF.

The rearrangement links TRBV10-1 to TRBJ2-1; a weak D match, TRBD2 (5 bases). The V gene's germline CDR1 is WNHNN and CDR2 SYGVQD (reference sequence). The length of the CDR3 is 16 residues. V was clipped by 5 bases and J by 1 base, with 15 bases between them. CDR3 sequence reads: CASSLLVGGSYNEQFF. CDR3 DNA: TGCGCCAGCAGTCTACTAGTTGGCGGGTCCTACAATGAGCAGTTCTTC.

The V gene is TRBV6-1, the J gene TRBJ2-2, with a weak D call TRBD2 (6 bases). CDR1 MNHNS and CDR2 SASEGT come from the germline V gene. Trimming stripped 7 bases from V and 0 bases from J, with 9 bases between. This CDR3 has 14 amino acids. CDR3 in amino acids: CASIQRANTGELFF. In nucleotides, the CDR3 is TGTGCCAGCATCCAGCGGGCGAACACCGGGGAGCTGTTTTTT.

This clone was recorded only once. The chain uses TRBV4-1 and TRBJ2-3, with 8 bases that match TRBD2. Germline V CDR1 and CDR2: MGHRA, YSYEKL. V gave up 3 bases and J gave up 4 bases; unmatched junction bases: 6. The CDR3 runs to 15 residues. For the CDR3, the DNA is TGCGCCAGCAGCCAGACACCGCGGGGGGCAGATACGCAGTATTTT. Amino acids: CASSQTPRGADTQYF.

The chain couples TRBV10-3 to TRBJ2-7; 13 bases are shared with TRBD2. CDR1 and CDR2 (germline): ENHRY, SYGVKD. The CDR3 totals 15 residues. V shed 6 bases, J shed 1 base, and the junction held 3 bases outside the gene matches. Written as DNA, the CDR3 is TGTGCCATCAGAGGGACTAGCGGGACTTCCTACGAGCAGTACTTC. This codes for CAIRGTSGTSYEQYF.

This chain uses TRBV27 with TRBJ1-2; 12 nucleotides match TRBD1. Unmatched junction bases numbered 11, after V lost 4 bases and J lost 8 bases. Per the germline V gene, CDR1 is MNHEY and CDR2 is SMNVEV (reference sequence). The CDR3 is 16 residues long. In DNA, the CDR3 is TGTGCCAGCAGTTACGCCGGGACAGGGGGCGCGGAGGGCTACACCTTC. Protein product: CASSYAGTGGAEGYTF.

This chain joins TRBV7-7 and TRBJ2-1; D gene ambiguous. The germline V gene has CDR1 SSHAT and CDR2 FNYEAQ (reference sequence). The CDR3 spans 13 residues. The V and J ends lost 1 base and 9 bases respectively, with 10 bases between them. The CDR3 sequence: CASSLDVVAEQFF. CDR3 coding DNA: TGTGCCAGCAGCTTAGACGTGGTAGCTGAGCAGTTCTTC.

The V gene is TRBV2, the J gene TRBJ1-5; perhaps TRBD1 as D (6 bases). The length of the CDR3 is 15 residues. Per the germline V gene, CDR1 is SNHLY and CDR2 is FYNNEI. Trimming took off 4 bases at V and 4 bases at J, with 14 bases between the two ends. The CDR3 DNA is TGTGCCAGCAGTGGATTGGCAGGGGATAATCAGCCCCAGCATTTT. Residues: CASSGLAGDNQPQHF.

A note on this clone: Other DNA sequences in the sample encode the same CDR3. The rearrangement joins TRBV15 to TRBJ2-7; D gene ambiguous. The CDR3 length is 12 residues. Germline CDR1 reads LNHNV; CDR2 reads YYDKDF (reference sequence). The germline V and J ends were trimmed by 0 bases and 6 bases, with 6 bases remaining between them. The CDR3 sequence: CATSRDRLEQYF. The CDR3 region has the DNA TGTGCCACCAGCAGAGATCGACTCGAGCAGTACTTC.

This chain uses TRBV25-1 with TRBJ2-5; D is unclear. The CDR3 is made up of 14 amino acids. V lost 1 base, J lost 2 bases, and 8 bases lay in between. The germline V gene has CDR1 MGHDK and CDR2 SYGVNS. The CDR3 sequence is CASSEWRQQETQYF. CDR3 sequence (DNA): TGTGCCAGCAGTGAATGGCGGCAGCAAGAGACCCAGTACTTC.

The genes are TRBV7-8 and TRBJ1-5; possibly TRBD1 for D (6 bases). Deletions cut 4 bases from V and 1 base from J, with 14 bases between. CDR3 length: 16 amino acids. Germline V gives CDR1 SGHVS, CDR2 FQNEAQ. Written as DNA, the CDR3 is TGTGCCAGCAGCTCGACAAGGACAGTAAGCAATCAGCCCCAGCATTTT. Encoded protein: CASSSTRTVSNQPQHF.

The chain combines TRBV5-1 with TRBJ2-7; no definite D call. Germline V CDR1 and CDR2: SGHRS, YFSETQ. V was clipped by 1 base and J by 3 bases, with 2 bases between them. The CDR3 spans 11 residues. The CDR3 region has the DNA TGCGCCAGCAGCTTGTACTACGAGCAGTACTTC. Translated, it gives CASSLYYEQYF.

By share, this clone ranks as medium-sized (0.01 to 0.1%). Other nucleotide sequences from this sample produce the same CDR3. CDR3 in amino acids: CASSQDTSGSYNEQFF. CDR3 nucleotides: TGTGCCAGCAGCCAAGACACTAGCGGCTCCTACAATGAGCAGTTCTTC. The V call is TRBV4-2, the J call TRBJ2-1; the match to TRBD2 covers 8 bases. CDR1 is LGHNA and CDR2 is YNFKEQ in the germline V gene. V shed 0 bases, J shed 0 bases, and the junction held 1 base outside the gene matches. The CDR3 has 16 amino acids.

The CDR3 loop reads CASSLYPGTTGNTIYF. CDR3 DNA sequence: TGCGCCAGCAGCTTGTACCCCGGGACAACTGGAAACACCATATATTTT. The chain combines TRBV5-1 with TRBJ1-3; a possible D gene is TRBD1 (6 bases). Trimming cost V 1 base and J 2 bases, with 13 bases left between them. The CDR3 loop spans 16 amino acids. Germline CDR1 and CDR2: SGHRS and YFSETQ.

The count of this clone is one. This sequence joins TRBV5-4 and TRBJ2-3; TRBD2 aligns across 7 bases. With V trimmed by 0 bases and J by 0 bases, 4 bases remained unmatched. The germline gives CDR1 SGHNT, CDR2 YYREEE (reference sequence). CDR3 length equals 16 residues. The CDR3 DNA reads as TGTGCCAGCAGCTTGGAGATAGCGGGCAGCACAGATACGCAGTATTTT. The encoded protein is CASSLEIAGSTDTQYF.

The chain uses TRBV27 and TRBJ1-4; D might be TRBD1 (5 bases). The V end was cut by 1 base, the J end by 6 bases, with 18 bases between. The V gene's germline CDR1 is MNHEY and CDR2 SMNVEV (reference sequence). The CDR3 totals 17 residues. CDR3 residues: CASSLFPDWGGDEKLFF. CDR3 DNA: TGTGCCAGCAGTTTATTTCCCGATTGGGGCGGGGATGAAAAACTGTTTTTT.

This chain connects TRBV5-1 to TRBJ2-1; weak D call: TRBD2 (6 bases). This CDR3 is built from 16 residues. The V end lost 4 bases, the J end lost 4 bases, and 18 bases lay between the germline ends. Germline V CDR1 and CDR2: SGHRS, YFSETQ. The CDR3 DNA reads TGCGCCAGCAGCCCCCCCTACGGGAGTGGATACAATGAGCAGTTCTTC. Amino acid sequence: CASSPPYGSGYNEQFF.

Worth noting for this clone: This sample includes further DNA sequences coding for the same CDR3. The chain combines TRBV27 with TRBJ1-1, with TRBD1 matching 7 bases. With 5 bases clipped from V and 1 base from J, the junction kept 4 bases outside the gene matches. From germline, CDR1 is MNHEY and CDR2 SMNVEV (reference sequence). This CDR3 has 14 amino acids. The CDR3 nucleotides are TGTGCCAGCAGTCCTAGGACAGGGAACACTGAAGCTTTCTTT. It yields the protein CASSPRTGNTEAFF.

The J gene is TRBJ2-2, the V gene TRBV11-3; 13 bases align to TRBD2. There are 16 residues in the CDR3. The germline CDR1 and CDR2 sequences are SGHNT and YENEEA. V lost 5 bases, J lost 7 bases, and 7 bases stayed unmatched. The CDR3 DNA reads as TGTGCCAGCAGCATAGGGACTAGCGGGAAAATCGGGGAGCTGTTTTTT. It translates to CASSIGTSGKIGELFF.

The chain is built from TRBV11-2 and TRBJ1-2; 11 nucleotides match TRBD1. After removal of 5 bases from V and 7 bases from J, the junction contained 15 bases not matched to a gene. Germline CDR1 is SGHAT and CDR2 is FQNNGV. The CDR3 length is 17 residues. The CDR3 DNA reads as TGTGCCAGCAGCGGGCTCTTTCGGACAGGGGGCGGGGGTGGCTACACCTTC. As protein: CASSGLFRTGGGGGYTF.

The chain employs TRBV28 and TRBJ2-1; 10 bases align to TRBD1. Losses at the gene ends were 5 bases for V and 0 bases for J; bases not matched to a gene: 16. CDR1 MDHEN and CDR2 SYDVKM come from the germline V gene. This CDR3 contains 20 residues. CDR3 bases: TGTGCCAGCAGTCTTGGGACAGGGGAGCCGATTGTGGACTCCTACAATGAGCAGTTCTTC. Translated: CASSLGTGEPIVDSYNEQFF.